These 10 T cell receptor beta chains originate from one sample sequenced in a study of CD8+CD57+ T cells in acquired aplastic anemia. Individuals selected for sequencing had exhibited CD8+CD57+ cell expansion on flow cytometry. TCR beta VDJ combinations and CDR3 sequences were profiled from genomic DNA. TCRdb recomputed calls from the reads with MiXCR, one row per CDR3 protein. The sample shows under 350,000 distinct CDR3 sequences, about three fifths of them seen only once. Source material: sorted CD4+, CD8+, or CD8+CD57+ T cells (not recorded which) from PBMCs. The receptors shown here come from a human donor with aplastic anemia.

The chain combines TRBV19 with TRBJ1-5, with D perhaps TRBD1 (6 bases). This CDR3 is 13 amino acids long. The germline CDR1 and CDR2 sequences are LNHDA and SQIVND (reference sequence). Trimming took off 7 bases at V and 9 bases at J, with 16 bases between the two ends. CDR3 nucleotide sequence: TGTGCCAGTACCCCGACAGGTTCGTGGCCCCAGCATTTT. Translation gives CASTPTGSWPQHF. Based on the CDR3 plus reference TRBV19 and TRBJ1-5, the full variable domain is DGGITQSPKYLFRKEGQNVTLSCEQNLNHDAMYWYRQDPGQGLRLIYYSQIVNDFQKGDIAEGYSVSREKKESFPLTVTSAQKNPTAFYLCASTPTGSWPQHFGDGTRLSIL.

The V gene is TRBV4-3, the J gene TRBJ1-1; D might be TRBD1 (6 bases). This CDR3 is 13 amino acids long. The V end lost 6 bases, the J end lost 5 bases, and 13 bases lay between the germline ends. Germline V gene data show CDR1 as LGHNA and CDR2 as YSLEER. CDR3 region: CASSIIGGTEAFF. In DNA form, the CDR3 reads TGCGCCAGCAGTATTATAGGGGGAACTGAAGCTTTCTTT.

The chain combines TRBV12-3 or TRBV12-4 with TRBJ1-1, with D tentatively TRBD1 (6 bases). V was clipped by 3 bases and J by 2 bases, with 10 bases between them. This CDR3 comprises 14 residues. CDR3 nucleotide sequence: TGTGCCAGCAGTTTTTCAGGGGTCAACACTGAAGCTTTCTTT. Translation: CASSFSGVNTEAFF.

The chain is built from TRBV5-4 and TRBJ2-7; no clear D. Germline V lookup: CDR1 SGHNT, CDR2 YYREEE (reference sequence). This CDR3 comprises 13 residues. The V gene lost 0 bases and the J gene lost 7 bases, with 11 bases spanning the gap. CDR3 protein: CASSLARTNEQYF. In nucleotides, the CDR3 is TGTGCCAGCAGCTTGGCAAGAACCAATGAGCAGTACTTC.

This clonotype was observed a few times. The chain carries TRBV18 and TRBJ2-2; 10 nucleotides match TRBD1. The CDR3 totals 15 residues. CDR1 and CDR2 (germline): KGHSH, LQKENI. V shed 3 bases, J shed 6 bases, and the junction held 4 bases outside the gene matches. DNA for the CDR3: TGTGCCAGCTCACCTAGACAGGGGGCGGCCGGGGAGCTGTTTTTT. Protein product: CASSPRQGAAGELFF.

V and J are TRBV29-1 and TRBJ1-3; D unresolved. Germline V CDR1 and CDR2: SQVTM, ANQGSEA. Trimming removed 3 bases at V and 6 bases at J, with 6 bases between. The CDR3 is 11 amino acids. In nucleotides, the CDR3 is TGCAGCGTTGATAGGCTAAACACCATATATTTT. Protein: CSVDRLNTIYF.

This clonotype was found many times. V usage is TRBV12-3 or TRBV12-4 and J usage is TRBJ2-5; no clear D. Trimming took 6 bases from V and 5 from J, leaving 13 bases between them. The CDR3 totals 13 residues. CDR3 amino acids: CASRIGLAETQYF. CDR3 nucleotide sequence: TGTGCCAGCAGGATAGGGTTGGCGGAGACCCAGTACTTC.

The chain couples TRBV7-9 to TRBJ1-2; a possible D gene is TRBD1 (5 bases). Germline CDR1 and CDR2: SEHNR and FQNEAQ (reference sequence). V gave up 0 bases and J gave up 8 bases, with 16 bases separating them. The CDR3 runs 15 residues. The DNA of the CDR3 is TGTGCCAGCAGCTTAGCGGGGGGGAACTTCTTGGGCTACACCTTC. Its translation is CASSLAGGNFLGYTF.

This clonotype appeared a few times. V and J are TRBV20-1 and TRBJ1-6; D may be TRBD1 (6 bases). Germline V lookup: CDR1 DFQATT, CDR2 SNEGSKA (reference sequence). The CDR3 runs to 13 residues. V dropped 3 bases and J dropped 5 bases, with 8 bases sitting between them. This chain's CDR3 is CSASTGNNSPLHF. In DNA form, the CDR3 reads TGCAGTGCTAGTACAGGGAATAATTCACCCCTCCACTTT.

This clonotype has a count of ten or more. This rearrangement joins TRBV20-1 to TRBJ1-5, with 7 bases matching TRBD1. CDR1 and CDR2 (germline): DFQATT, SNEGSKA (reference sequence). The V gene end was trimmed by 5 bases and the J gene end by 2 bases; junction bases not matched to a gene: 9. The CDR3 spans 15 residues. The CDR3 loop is CSAFNRGEGNQPQHF. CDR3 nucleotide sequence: TGCAGTGCTTTTAACAGGGGCGAGGGCAATCAGCCCCAGCATTTT.